This paragraph reports one TCR beta chain. As yet, its antigen is unknown. The read ends 3 residues shy of where the CDR3 ends; the end is completed using the germline J gene. Using immunoSEQ multiplex PCR, the repertoire was profiled, and TCRdb retains in-frame clones only, with some absent. The sample has tens of thousands of clones. CDR1 and CDR2 (germline): MNHNS, SASEGT. The CDR3 covers 14 residues. Trimming left V 2 bases short and J 8 bases short, with 10 bases between. These data are taken from a study of T cells in women clearing cervical HPV infection. In the study overall: Case blood drawn at lesion detection; control blood after infection cleared. Study findings and constraints: Combining TCR richness with V gene abundances gave approximately 0.8 AUC. Unknown T-cell numbers per sample may underlie the richness differences.

The V gene is TRBV6-1, the J gene TRBJ1-6; weak D call: TRBD1 (5 bases). This sequence originates from a woman aged 18 to 75 with a cervical HPV16 infection that either progressed to CIN3+ or cleared (not recorded which). Sequencing input: blood buffy coat. The CDR3 is CASSEHPRDSPLHF. The CDR3 DNA, read in part, is TGTGCCAGCAGTGAACACCCCAGGGATTCACCC.